Each of the 29 T cell receptor beta chains below was sequenced from the same sample in a study of shared clonotypes between healthy human individuals. Positively selected for CCR7, the CD45RO-negative cells used as naive CD8 cells excluded terminally differentiated effector memory CD45RA+ cells. Clones were sequenced by immunoSEQ multiplex PCR, and TCRdb holds only the in-frame ones, with some missing. The sample holds roughly 2.1 million clones, 90% to 95% seen once. Sequenced sample: naive CD8+ T cells from PBMCs. The receptors were gathered from a man aged 18 to 35 in good health. Some clones in this sample may be carry-over from other donors' samples.

The rearrangement uses TRBV28 and TRBJ2-5; D possibly corresponds to TRBD2 (5 bases). The CDR3 has 12 residues. The V end lost 3 bases, the J end lost 4 bases, and 6 bases lay between the germline ends. Germline CDR1 and CDR2: MDHEN and SYDVKM. The CDR3 coding sequence is TGTGCCAGCAGTTTTGCGGGAGAGACCCAGTACTTC. Protein: CASSFAGETQYF.

V is TRBV19 and J is TRBJ2-1; 14 positions agree with TRBD2. Germline CDR1 LNHDA, CDR2 SQIVND (reference sequence). This CDR3 spans 15 amino acids. V gave up 8 bases and J gave up 6 bases; unmatched junction bases: 6. For the CDR3, the DNA is TGTGCCAGTTCCGGGACTAGCGGGAGTGTCAATGAGCAGTTCTTC. This translates into CASSGTSGSVNEQFF.

This chain uses TRBV6-6 with TRBJ2-3, with 7 bases that match TRBD1. The CDR3 totals 13 residues. With 9 bases clipped from V and 3 bases from J, the junction kept 6 bases outside the gene matches. Germline V gene lookup returns CDR1 MNHNY and CDR2 SVGAGI (reference sequence). DNA for the CDR3: TGTGCCAGTCAAGACAGGGTAACAGATACGCAGTATTTT. Translated, it gives CASQDRVTDTQYF.

This sequence joins TRBV5-6 and TRBJ2-1; unclear D gene. V was pared by 4 bases and J by 5 bases, with 4 bases between. Germline lookup yields CDR1 SGHDT and CDR2 YYEEEE. This CDR3 comprises 11 residues. The CDR3: CASSENNEQFF. Here the CDR3 DNA reads TGTGCCAGCAGCGAGAACAATGAGCAGTTCTTC.

The chain links TRBV7-6 to TRBJ2-7; perhaps D is TRBD1 or TRBD2 (5 bases each). The CDR3 is 13 residues long. In germline, CDR1 is SGHVS, CDR2 FNYEAQ. V was clipped by 5 bases and J by 3 bases, with 11 bases between them. CDR3 in DNA: TGTGCCAGCAGCCCGGGACCCTTCTACGAGCAGTACTTC. Its protein product is CASSPGPFYEQYF. The entire variable domain, with the rest obtained from reference TRBV7-6 and TRBJ2-7, is as follows: GAGVSQSPRYKVTKRGQDVALRCDPISGHVSLYWYRQALGQGPEFLTYFNYEAQQDKSGLPNDRFSAERPEGSISTLTIQRTEQRDSAMYRCASSPGPFYEQYFGPGTRLTVT.

Details on this clone: The identical CDR3 is also encoded by other nucleotide sequences in the sample. The rearrangement links TRBV27 to TRBJ1-5; 7 bases line up with TRBD1. The CDR3 length is 14 residues. V gave up 6 bases and J gave up 3 bases; unmatched junction bases: 5. CDR1 MNHEY and CDR2 SMNVEV come from the germline V gene (reference sequence). The CDR3 loop is CASSPGTVNQPQHF. Written as DNA, the CDR3 is TGTGCCAGCAGCCCAGGGACAGTCAATCAGCCCCAGCATTTT.

In its sample, this clone was seen a few times. The chain is built from TRBV28 and TRBJ1-1; 9 positions agree with TRBD1. The length of the CDR3 is 13 residues. The germline gives CDR1 MDHEN, CDR2 SYDVKM. The V and J ends lost 5 bases and 10 bases, in that order; junction bases with no gene match: 8. CDR3 DNA: TGTGCCAGCAGTCCGGGACAGGGTTCAAGAGCTTTCTTT. It encodes CASSPGQGSRAFF.

This clone came up once. The genes are TRBV27 and TRBJ2-7; D perhaps matches TRBD1 (6 bases). CDR3 length equals 13 residues. Germline V gives CDR1 MNHEY, CDR2 SMNVEV (reference sequence). V lost 5 bases and J lost 5, with 13 bases in between. The CDR3 reads CASSITGTNEQYF. The CDR3 nucleotides are TGTGCCAGCAGTATCACAGGGACCAACGAGCAGTACTTC.

The chain is built from TRBV7-8 and TRBJ1-1; D unclear. Germline-derived CDR1 and CDR2 are SGHVS and FQNEAQ. V was clipped by 5 bases and J by 7 bases, with 11 bases between them. This CDR3 comprises 12 residues. The CDR3 DNA reads as TGTGCCAGCAGCCAAGGCGGGCGTGAAGCTTTCTTT. Translation gives CASSQGGREAFF.

The chain employs TRBV5-8 and TRBJ2-7, with 10 bases that match TRBD2. Germline V CDR1 and CDR2: SGHTS, YDEGEE. V lost 0 bases to trimming and J lost 4 bases; unmatched junction nucleotides: 4. The CDR3 loop spans 15 amino acids. The CDR3 nucleotides are TGTGCCAGCAGCTTGGCTAGCGGGAGTGTTTACGAGCAGTACTTC. Translating it yields CASSLASGSVYEQYF.

V gene TRBV5-8 combines with J gene TRBJ1-2; D might be TRBD1 (5 bases). The CDR3 length is 16 residues. In germline, CDR1 is SGHTS, CDR2 YDEGEE. The V gene lost 2 bases and the J gene lost 3 bases, with 17 bases spanning the gap. The CDR3 reads CASSFGGEGSDYGYTF. The CDR3 DNA reads TGTGCCAGCAGCTTTGGGGGGGAAGGATCCGACTATGGCTACACCTTC. The variable domain in full, completed from reference TRBV5-8 and TRBJ1-2, reads EAGVTQSPTHLIKTRGQQATLRCSPISGHTSVYWYQQALGLGLQFLLWYDEGEERNRGNFPPRFSGRQFPNYSSELNVNALELEDSALYLCASSFGGEGSDYGYTFGSGTRLTVV.

The chain combines TRBV2 with TRBJ2-7; 7 nucleotides line up with TRBD1. CDR1 SNHLY and CDR2 FYNNEI come from the germline V gene. The CDR3 runs to 15 residues. V dropped 0 bases and J dropped 5; count of bases not matched to a gene: 7. Here the CDR3 reads CASSEASGGLDEQYF. In DNA, the CDR3 is TGTGCCAGCAGTGAAGCGTCAGGGGGTTTGGACGAGCAGTACTTC.

V is TRBV5-6 and J is TRBJ1-5, with 7 bases that match TRBD1. V was clipped by 4 bases and J by 6 bases; unmatched bases: 4. The CDR3 runs 13 residues. Germline CDR1 reads SGHDT; CDR2 reads YYEEEE. The CDR3: CASSQGVSQPQHF. The CDR3 coding sequence is TGTGCCAGCAGCCAGGGGGTGAGTCAGCCCCAGCATTTT.

The rearrangement links TRBV5-4 to TRBJ1-1, with D unresolved. Germline lookup yields CDR1 SGHNT and CDR2 YYREEE (reference sequence). This CDR3 is built from 13 residues. V lost 2 bases to trimming and J lost 1 base, with 6 bases between them. This CDR3 is CASSFVENTEAFF. For the CDR3, the DNA is TGTGCCAGCAGCTTCGTGGAGAACACTGAAGCTTTCTTT. Filled out from reference TRBV5-4 and TRBJ1-1, the complete variable domain reads ETGVTQSPTHLIKTRGQQVTLRCSSQSGHNTVSWYQQALGQGPQFIFQYYREEENGRGNFPPRFSGLQFPNYSSELNVNALELDDSALYLCASSFVENTEAFFGQGTRLTVV.

The chain combines TRBV25-1 with TRBJ1-2; D unclear. Germline CDR1 reads MGHDK; CDR2 reads SYGVNS. There are 15 residues in the CDR3. Trimming left V 0 bases short and J 4 bases short, with 12 bases between. The CDR3 loop is CASSEYLQPSYGYTF. CDR3 DNA sequence: TGTGCCAGCAGTGAATATCTCCAGCCTTCCTATGGCTACACCTTC.

The chain is built from TRBV6-6 and TRBJ2-7; D is undetermined. Trimming cost V 4 bases and J 4 bases, with 11 bases left between them. CDR3 length equals 13 residues. Germline values: CDR1 MNHNY, CDR2 SVGAGI (reference sequence). For the CDR3, the DNA is TGTGCCAGCAGTTCCCTTGGGCAATACGAGCAGTACTTC. Protein product: CASSSLGQYEQYF.

This chain uses TRBV2 with TRBJ1-2; D is ambiguous. V was pared by 0 bases and J by 0 bases, with 11 bases between. The CDR3 covers 16 residues. CDR1 is SNHLY and CDR2 is FYNNEI in the germline V gene. The CDR3: CASSEAVTATNYGYTF. CDR3 DNA sequence: TGTGCCAGCAGTGAAGCGGTGACCGCAACTAACTATGGCTACACCTTC.

The V call is TRBV5-5, the J call TRBJ2-7; 8 bases map to TRBD1. The germline gives CDR1 SGHKS, CDR2 YYEKEE (reference sequence). The CDR3 is made up of 16 amino acids. Losses at the gene ends were 1 base for V and 3 bases for J; bases not matched to a gene: 9. The CDR3: CASSLSATGEDYEQYF. The CDR3 DNA reads TGTGCCAGCAGCTTGAGCGCGACAGGGGAAGACTACGAGCAGTACTTC.

CDR3 nucleotides: TGTGCCAGCAGTACAAACCGGGACAGTTGGGGCCGTCCTGGAAACACCATATATTTT. Protein: CASSTNRDSWGRPGNTIYF. This rearrangement joins TRBV28 to TRBJ1-3, with 7 bases lining up with TRBD1. The CDR3 runs to 19 residues. V lost 5 bases to trimming and J lost 2 bases; unmatched junction nucleotides: 18. From germline, CDR1 is MDHEN and CDR2 SYDVKM.

The chain uses TRBV29-1 and TRBJ2-1, with D maybe TRBD1 (9 bases). Trimming stripped 4 bases from V and 13 bases from J, with 26 bases between. CDR3 length: 15 amino acids. Looked up from germline, CDR1 is SQVTM and CDR2 is ANQGSEA. CDR3 in DNA: TGCAGCGTTGTTGGGACAGGGCCTCTAGCGGGTCCCCAGTTCTTC. This sequence encodes CSVVGTGPLAGPQFF.

The chain has TRBV18 and TRBJ2-6; 9 bases align to TRBD1. The CDR3 is made up of 19 amino acids. Per the germline V gene, CDR1 is KGHSH and CDR2 is LQKENI. The J segment lost 0 bases and the V segment lost 2 bases, leaving 8 bases of the junction unmatched. CDR3 residues: CASSPETGGPPSGANVLTF. In nucleotides, the CDR3 is TGTGCCAGCTCACCAGAGACAGGGGGACCCCCCTCTGGGGCCAACGTCCTGACTTTC.

The CDR3 nucleotides are TGTGCCGGAACCAAGGGGGGTTTTGATCAGCCCCAGCATTTT. Translated: CAGTKGGFDQPQHF. The chain recombines TRBV28 with TRBJ1-5; D is possibly TRBD1 (6 bases). Deletions cut 11 bases from V and 5 bases from J, with 19 bases between. The CDR3 has 14 amino acids. The germline gives CDR1 MDHEN, CDR2 SYDVKM.

The chain combines TRBV10-3 with TRBJ2-1; D possibly uses TRBD1 or TRBD2 (5 bases each). The ends were cut back, 10 bases at V and 3 bases at J, with 25 bases in the middle. CDR3 length: 17 residues. Per germline, CDR1 ENHRY and CDR2 SYGVKD. This CDR3 is CATKRDPRELGYNEQFF. The DNA of the CDR3 is TGTGCCACAAAACGGGACCCCAGAGAGCTTGGCTACAATGAGCAGTTCTTC.

V gene TRBV7-8 combines with J gene TRBJ2-2; D tentatively fits TRBD1 or TRBD2 (6 bases each). Germline CDR1 SGHVS, CDR2 FQNEAQ. CDR3 length: 15 amino acids. V lost 3 bases and J lost 5, with 13 bases in between. In DNA, the CDR3 is TGTGCCAGCAGCTTTCTCAGGGGAGGAACCGGGGAGCTGTTTTTT. It translates to CASSFLRGGTGELFF.

This rearrangement joins TRBV2 to TRBJ2-1; unclear D gene. Trimming removed 2 bases at V and 4 bases at J, with 15 bases between. Germline-derived CDR1 and CDR2 are SNHLY and FYNNEI. The CDR3 contains 16 residues. CDR3 DNA: TGTGCCAGCAGTGAATACGAGGAGCTGGGGTACAATGAGCAGTTCTTC. Translated, it gives CASSEYEELGYNEQFF.

V and J are TRBV27 and TRBJ2-1, with D hard to call. Germline V gives CDR1 MNHEY, CDR2 SMNVEV (reference sequence). CDR3 length: 17 residues. V was clipped by 5 bases and J by 0 bases, with 17 bases between them. CDR3 loop: CASSGRNRKSSYNEQFF. The DNA of the CDR3 is TGTGCCAGCAGTGGGCGGAACCGAAAAAGCTCCTACAATGAGCAGTTCTTC.

This chain connects TRBV7-8 to TRBJ1-1; D unclear. The ends were cut back, 4 bases at V and 2 bases at J, with 14 bases in the middle. The germline gives CDR1 SGHVS, CDR2 FQNEAQ. CDR3 length: 15 residues. This CDR3 reads CASSSVLEINTEAFF. The CDR3 DNA is TGTGCCAGCAGCTCGGTCCTTGAAATTAACACTGAAGCTTTCTTT.

This rearrangement joins TRBV29-1 to TRBJ1-1; possibly TRBD1 for D (5 bases). The CDR3 length is 10 residues. Germline lookup yields CDR1 SQVTM and CDR2 ANQGSEA. V gave up 4 bases and J gave up 8 bases, with 8 bases separating them. This CDR3 is CSVATVEAFF. The CDR3 DNA reads TGCAGCGTTGCGACAGTAGAAGCTTTCTTT. The full variable domain, with the rest looked up from reference TRBV29-1 and TRBJ1-1, is SAVISQKPSRDICQRGTSLTIQCQVDSQVTMMFWYRQQPGQSLTLIATANQGSEATYESGFVIDKFPISRPNLTFSTLTVSNMSPEDSSIYLCSVATVEAFFGQGTRLTVV.

This chain links TRBV18 with TRBJ2-5, with a possible D match to TRBD1 (6 bases). Trimming took 4 bases from V and 5 from J, leaving 11 bases between them. The germline V gene has CDR1 KGHSH and CDR2 LQKENI. This CDR3 comprises 13 residues. The CDR3 nucleotides read TGTGCCAGCTCACACCCGACAGGCGAGACCCAGTACTTC. Its protein is CASSHPTGETQYF. Using reference TRBV18 and TRBJ2-5 for the parts outside the CDR3, the full variable domain is NAGVMQNPRHLVRRRGQEARLRCSPMKGHSHVYWYRQLPEEGLKFMVYLQKENIIDESGMPKERFSAEFPKEGPSILRIQQVVRGDSAAYFCASSHPTGETQYFGPGTRLLVL.